This TCR beta chain originates from a study of cytomegalovirus exposure and HLA in healthy donors. Study-wide points: Among donors in an Asian-associated ancestry cluster, a later analysis reportedly found fewer N-insertions than the approximately 670-donor mean. More than 15,000 TCR beta sequences were associated with HLA alleles at 0.05 false discovery rate in a later analysis. Cytomegalovirus status, reportedly, was diagnosed with high specificity and sensitivity by the classifier.

Comment on this clone: No antigen is known for it.

This CDR3 has 15 residues. V shed 6 bases and J 8 bases; nucleotides not matched to a gene: 10. Germline V CDR1 and CDR2: SNHLY, FYNNEI. Primers for the PCR totalled 60 Vbeta and 13 Jbeta. This table comes from immunoSEQ multiplex PCR, and its TCRdb copy is limited to in-frame clones, with some not included. The sample has under 150,000 clones, roughly 89% seen once. As for the donors, each was a healthy bone marrow donor. This chain uses TRBV2 with TRBJ1-6, with 7 nucleotides matching TRBD1. This sequence originates from a woman in her twenties or thirties in good health and CMV-seronegative. The sample consisted of PBMCs. Written as DNA, the CDR3 is TGTGCCAGCAGGGAGGGACAGACCTTCTATTCACCCCTCCACTTT. Translating it yields CASREGQTFYSPLHF.